A selection of T cell receptor beta chains follows, all from one sample in a study of shared clonotypes between healthy human individuals. Only in-frame clones appear in the TCRdb table, and some are missing; sequencing was by immunoSEQ multiplex PCR. The sample records 2,100,000 or so clones, approximately 96% being singletons. Sequencing input: naive CD4+ T cells sorted from blood. These receptors all stem from a man aged 18 to 29 in good health. CDR3s include the opening cysteine and the closing phenylalanine or tryptophan. A D gene is named only where the DNA matches it firmly. Rows may omit the clone size; those that give it use once, few, many or a size class.

J	V	size	D	DNA	CDR3
TRBJ2-7	TRBV18	.	.	TGTGCCAGCTCACCAATGTCCTACGAGCAGTACTTC	CASSPMSYEQYF
TRBJ1-1	TRBV6-5	.	.	TGTGCCAGCAGTTATAGCCAGGGCCCGGGCCCCCTTGGAGCTTTCTTT	CASSYSQGPGPLGAFF
TRBJ2-7	TRBV10-2	once	.	TGCGCCAGCAGTGAGGGACAGTACTACGAGCAGTACTTC	CASSEGQYYEQYF
TRBJ2-3	TRBV11-2	.	.	TGTGCCAGCAGCTTCCCGGGCGGGGGCACAGATACGCAGTATTTT	CASSFPGGGTDTQYF
TRBJ2-6	TRBV5-6	.	.	TGTGCCAGCAGCCAAACAGGGGCCAACGTCCTGACTTTC	CASSQTGANVLTF
TRBJ2-5	TRBV10-2	.	.	TGCGCCAGCAGTGACCGCCAAAATCAAGAGACCCAGTACTTC	CASSDRQNQETQYF
TRBJ2-5	TRBV18	.	TRBD1	TGTGCCAGCTCCCACCGAAGTTCAGGACAGGCAACGTTCGAGACCCAGTACTTC	CASSHRSSGQATFETQYF
TRBJ2-2	TRBV5-1	.	TRBD2	TGCGCCAGCAGCTTGGACGGGGCTAGCGGGAGTTTAAACACCGGGGAGCTGTTTTTT	CASSLDGASGSLNTGELFF
TRBJ2-6	TRBV19	.	TRBD1	TGTGCCAGTAGTTCTCCGGGACAGGGATACGGGGCCAACGTCCTGACTTTC	CASSSPGQGYGANVLTF
TRBJ2-7	TRBV11-2	once	TRBD2	TGTGCCAGCAGCCCGCGACTAGCGGCTGCCTACGAGCAGTACTTC	CASSPRLAAAYEQYF
TRBJ1-3	TRBV11-2	.	.	TGTGCCAGCAGCTCCCGCCCGGGGCTCTCTGGAAACACCATATATTTT	CASSSRPGLSGNTIYF
TRBJ2-7	TRBV18	once	.	TGTGCCAGCTCACCAGGTACTGATTCCTACGAGCAGTACTTC	CASSPGTDSYEQYF
TRBJ2-7	TRBV7-2	.	TRBD1	TGTGCCAGCAGCACCCGGACAGGGGGATCCTACGAGCAGTACTTC	CASSTRTGGSYEQYF
TRBJ2-7	TRBV5-1	.	TRBD2	TGCGCCAGCAGTGCGGGAGGGCTATACGAGCAGTACTTC	CASSAGGLYEQYF
TRBJ2-6	TRBV7-2	.	.	TGTGCCAGCAGCCCCCCCTCTCGAGGGGCTGGGGCCAACGTCCTGACTTTC	CASSPPSRGAGANVLTF
TRBJ2-7	TRBV23-1	.	.	TGCGCCAGCAGTCAAGGGAAGCTCCGACGGGACTACGAGCAGTACTTC	CASSQGKLRRDYEQYF
TRBJ2-2	TRBV7-6	.	.	TGTGCCAGCAGCTTAGAGACACTTCTTGGGGAGCTGTTTTTT	CASSLETLLGELFF
TRBJ2-1	TRBV15	.	TRBD2	TGTGCCACCAGCAGAGGTAGACTAGCGGGAAGCTCCTACAATGAGCAGTTCTTC	CATSRGRLAGSSYNEQFF
TRBJ1-5	TRBV30	.	TRBD1	TGTGCCTGGAGTGAGAAGGGGGCGAATCAGCCCCAGCATTTT	CAWSEKGANQPQHF
TRBJ1-3	TRBV7-2	.	.	TGTGCCAGCAGCTTAATCACCACTGGAAACACCATATATTTT	CASSLITTGNTIYF
TRBJ1-2	TRBV10-3	once	.	TGTGCCATCAGTGATGGGGACGGCTACACCTTC	CAISDGDGYTF
TRBJ2-7	TRBV4-1	.	.	TGCGCCAGCAGCCAAGATCAGGCAGGGTACGAGCAGTACTTC	CASSQDQAGYEQYF
TRBJ2-5	TRBV7-6	.	.	TGTGCCAGCAGCCCCCCCGGGGGAGAGACCCAGTACTTC	CASSPPGGETQYF
TRBJ2-1	TRBV19	.	TRBD2	TGTGCCAGTAGCCGAGCCCTAGCGGGAGGTCCATACAATGAGCAGTTCTTC	CASSRALAGGPYNEQFF
TRBJ1-1	TRBV5-4	once	.	TGTGCCAGCAGCTTGGGGTGGGGAGACACTGAAGCTTTCTTT	CASSLGWGDTEAFF
TRBJ1-2	TRBV2	once	.	TGTGCCAGCAGTGAGGCCGGCGGGGCGCGGAGCTATGGCTACACCTTC	CASSEAGGARSYGYTF
TRBJ2-3	TRBV28	.	.	TGTGCCAGCAGCCATAGGGCTAGTGGAGATACGCAGTATTTT	CASSHRASGDTQYF
TRBJ2-1	TRBV2	.	.	TGTGCCAGCAGGGGGGCGGGGAGCTCCTACAATGAGCAGTTCTTC	CASRGAGSSYNEQFF
TRBJ2-7	TRBV2	.	TRBD2	TGTGCCAGCAGAACCTTAGCGGGAGGGCCTTACGAGCAGTACTTC	CASRTLAGGPYEQYF
TRBJ2-7	TRBV10-1	.	TRBD2	TGCGCCAGCAGTGAGTCGGGCCTAGCGGGAGGGGAGCAGTACTTC	CASSESGLAGGEQYF
TRBJ1-2	TRBV10-2	.	.	TGCGCCAGCAGTGAGTCGGGGGAGAACTATGGCTACACCTTC	CASSESGENYGYTF
TRBJ2-5	TRBV7-7	once	.	TGTGCTAGCAGCTTGACAGGTGGAGAGACCCAGTACTTC	CASSLTGGETQYF
TRBJ1-1	TRBV5-1	once	.	TGCGCCAGCAGGGGAGAAGGGGCGGCCACTGAAGCTTTCTTT	CASRGEGAATEAFF
TRBJ1-4	TRBV1	few	.	TGCACCAGCAGCCAAGTAGAGGACGGAACTAATGAAAAACTGTTTTTT	CTSSQVEDGTNEKLFF
TRBJ2-7	TRBV2	.	.	TGTGCCAGCAGTGAACAAGCGGGCGGCTACGAGCAGTACTTC	CASSEQAGGYEQYF
TRBJ1-1	TRBV7-9	.	TRBD1	TGTGCCAGCAGCTTAGAGACAGGGGGCAACACTGAAGCTTTCTTT	CASSLETGGNTEAFF
TRBJ2-3	TRBV2	.	.	TGTGCCAGCAGACCCGGGCCCTCCGGGTTAGATACGCAGTATTTT	CASRPGPSGLDTQYF
TRBJ2-1	TRBV6-6	.	TRBD2	TGTGCCAGCAGTCGTAGCGGGAGTTTAGGGTTTGAGCAGTTCTTC	CASSRSGSLGFEQFF
TRBJ2-7	TRBV19	.	.	TGTGCCAGCCGGGACCCTGGGACTTCGAGTCTGGAGCAGTACTTC	CASRDPGTSSLEQYF
TRBJ2-3	TRBV7-6	.	.	TGTGCCAGCAGCTTAGTTAGTGCCCAGGCAGCAGATACGCAGTATTTT	CASSLVSAQAADTQYF
TRBJ1-1	TRBV5-8	.	.	TGTGCCAGCAGCTTCGGTGGGACTGAAGCTTTCTTT	CASSFGGTEAFF
TRBJ1-1	TRBV4-1	.	TRBD1	TGCGCCAGCAGCCAAGAGACGATCGGCAGGGGGCGGGTAAGCACTGAAGCTTTCTTT	CASSQETIGRGRVSTEAFF
TRBJ1-1	TRBV6-6	few	.	TGTGCCAGCAGTTACTCTAGTAGCTTGAACACTGAAGCTTTCTTT	CASSYSSSLNTEAFF
TRBJ2-7	TRBV6-5	.	.	TGTGCCAGCAGTAAGGGTCCCGAGCAGTACTTC	CASSKGPEQYF
TRBJ1-2	TRBV28	.	.	TGTGCCAGCAGTTTAACTCCAGGGTGGGGTAACTATGGCTACACCTTC	CASSLTPGWGNYGYTF
TRBJ1-4	TRBV19	.	.	TGTGCCAGTAGTATGAATCTCGGACAGAATGAAAAACTGTTTTTT	CASSMNLGQNEKLFF
TRBJ2-7	TRBV27	.	TRBD2	TGTGCCAGCAGTTTTCGACTAGCGGGCTCCTACGAGCAGTACTTC	CASSFRLAGSYEQYF
TRBJ1-6	TRBV6-6	.	.	TGTGCCAGCAGTTACTCGATCCAGGGAGGTTCACCCCTCCACTTT	CASSYSIQGGSPLHF
TRBJ2-2	TRBV4-3	.	.	TGCGCCAGCAGCCAAGAAGGACGGGAGCTGTTTTTT	CASSQEGRELFF
TRBJ2-7	TRBV7-6	.	.	TGTGCCAGCAGCTTACCGGGTCTCGAGCAGTACTTC	CASSLPGLEQYF
TRBJ2-7	TRBV7-2	once	.	TGTGCCAGCAGCTTATCGGTCACACCCTCCTCCTACGAGCAGTACTTC	CASSLSVTPSSYEQYF
TRBJ1-2	TRBV6-1	.	TRBD1	TGTGCCAGCAGAAACCCGGGACAGGGCTTTGGCTACACCTTC	CASRNPGQGFGYTF